This T cell receptor beta chain was identified during a study of blood T cell repertoires in COVID-19. In the study overall: The cDNA or gDNA used as material had been derived from T cells, B-cell-depleted T cells, or PBMCs.

This clone was observed many times. Other DNA sequences of this sample code for an identical CDR3. Original methodology: The authors estimated nucleated cell counts from reference gene primer amplification. Profiling relied on immunoSEQ multiplex PCR, and the TCRdb table lists in-frame clones only, not all of them. V and J calls and clone size come straight from that table; D and trimming were deduced from the DNA. The sample carries some 170,000 clones, approximately 80% recorded once. This CDR3 has 13 residues. V was shortened by 1 base and J by 4 bases, with 5 bases between the two germline ends. The germline gives CDR1 SEHNR, CDR2 FQNEAQ (reference sequence).

The TCR comes from a human donor in a cohort sampled during active COVID-19. The sample taken for sequencing was peripheral blood. The chain uses TRBV7-9 and TRBJ1-5, with D unclear. CDR3 DNA: TGTGCCAGCAGCTTAGGACTTAATCAGCCCCAGCATTTT. This translates into CASSLGLNQPQHF.